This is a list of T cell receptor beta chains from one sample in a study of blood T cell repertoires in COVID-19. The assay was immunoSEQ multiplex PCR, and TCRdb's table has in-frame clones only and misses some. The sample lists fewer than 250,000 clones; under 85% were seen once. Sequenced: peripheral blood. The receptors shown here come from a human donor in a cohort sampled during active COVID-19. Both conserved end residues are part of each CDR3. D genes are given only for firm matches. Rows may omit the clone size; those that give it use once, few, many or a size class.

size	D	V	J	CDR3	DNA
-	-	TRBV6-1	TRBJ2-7	CASSEQPGLLTYEQYF	TGTGCCAGCAGTGAACAACCGGGACTTCTAACCTACGAGCAGTACTTC
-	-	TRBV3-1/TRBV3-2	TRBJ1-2	CASSQDDRGYGYTF	TGTGCCAGCAGCCAAGACGACAGAGGCTATGGCTACACCTTC
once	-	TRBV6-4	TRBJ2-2	CASSDGPTGELFF	TGTGCCAGCAGTGACGGCCCGACCGGGGAGCTGTTTTTT
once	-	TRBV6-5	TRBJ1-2	CASGRGGGSNYGYTF	TGTGCCAGTGGGAGGGGTGGGGGGTCTAACTATGGCTACACCTTC
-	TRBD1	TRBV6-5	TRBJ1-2	CASSPGQGSGYTF	TGTGCCAGCAGCCCCGGACAGGGCTCAGGCTACACCTTC
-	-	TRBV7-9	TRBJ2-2	CVSSHGNTGELFF	TGTGTCTCATCTCACGGGAACACCGGGGAGCTGTTTTTT
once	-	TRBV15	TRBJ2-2	CATSRDSAITGELFF	TGTGCCACCAGCAGAGATAGCGCAATCACCGGGGAGCTGTTTTTT
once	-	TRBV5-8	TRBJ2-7	CASSLTTYEQYF	TGTGCCAGCAGCCTTACTACCTACGAGCAGTACTTC
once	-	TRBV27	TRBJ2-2	CASSLSPRPAMDGELFF	TGTGCCAGCAGTTTATCCCCGCGGCCGGCCATGGACGGGGAGCTGTTTTTT
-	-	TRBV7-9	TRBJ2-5	CASRRRQETQYF	TGTGCCAGCAGGCGAAGACAAGAGACCCAGTACTTC
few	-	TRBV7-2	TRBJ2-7	CASARVGIEQYF	TGTGCCAGCGCGAGGGTAGGTATCGAGCAGTACTTC
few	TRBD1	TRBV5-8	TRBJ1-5	CASSSRGAGNQPQHF	TGTGCCAGCAGCTCCAGGGGGGCTGGCAATCAGCCCCAGCATTTT
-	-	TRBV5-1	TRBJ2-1	CASRSGSSYNEQFF	TGCGCCAGTCGTAGCGGAAGCTCCTACAATGAGCAGTTCTTC
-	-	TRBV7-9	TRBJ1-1	CASSLRGGRRTEAFF	TGTGCCAGCAGCCTCCGCGGAGGACGTAGAACTGAAGCTTTCTTT
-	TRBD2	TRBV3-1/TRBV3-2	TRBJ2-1	CASGSGGLSYNEQFF	TGTGCCAGCGGGAGCGGGGGCCTCTCCTACAATGAGCAGTTCTTC
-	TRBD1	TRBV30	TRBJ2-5	CAWSPIGQGRGTQYF	TGTGCCTGGAGTCCAATCGGACAGGGCCGGGGGACCCAGTACTTC
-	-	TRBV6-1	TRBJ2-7	CASSEVNRGFGYEQYF	TGTGCCAGCAGTGAGGTTAATCGGGGGTTTGGCTACGAGCAGTACTTC
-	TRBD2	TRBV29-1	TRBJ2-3	CSGRGGRGDTQYF	TGCAGCGGACGGGGGGGCCGGGGAGATACGCAGTATTTT
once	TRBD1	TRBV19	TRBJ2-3	CASSMQDRDDTDTQYF	TGTGCCAGTAGTATGCAGGACAGGGACGACACAGATACGCAGTATTTT
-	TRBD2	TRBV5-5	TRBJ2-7	CASIATSGRVFGEQYF	TGTGCCAGCATCGCTACTAGCGGGAGGGTGTTCGGCGAGCAGTACTTC
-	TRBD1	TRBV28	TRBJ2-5	CASLQGARETQYF	TGTGCCAGTTTACAGGGGGCGCGTGAGACCCAGTACTTC
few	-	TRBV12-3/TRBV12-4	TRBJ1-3	CAMGGAGNTIYF	TGTGCCATGGGGGGGGCTGGAAACACCATATATTTT
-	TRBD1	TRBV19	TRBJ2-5	CASSIPGQGVVETQYF	TGTGCCAGTAGTATCCCGGGACAGGGGGTCGTAGAGACCCAGTACTTC
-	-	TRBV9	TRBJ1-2	CASSAGLGGYTF	TGTGCCAGCAGCGCAGGGTTGGGAGGCTACACCTTC
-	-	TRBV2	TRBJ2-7	CASSVGGDSYEQYF	TGTGCCAGCAGTGTAGGCGGGGACTCCTACGAGCAGTACTTC
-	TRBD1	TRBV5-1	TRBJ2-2	CASSEPYRGRGTGELFF	TGCGCCAGCAGCGAACCCTACAGGGGGCGAGGCACCGGGGAGCTGTTTTTT
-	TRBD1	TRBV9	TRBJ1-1	CASSTAGGAGTEAFF	TGTGCCAGCAGCACGGCAGGGGGCGCCGGCACTGAAGCTTTCTTT
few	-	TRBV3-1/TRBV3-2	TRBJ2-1	CASSHPGSSYNEQFF	TGTGCCAGCAGCCACCCAGGAAGCTCCTACAATGAGCAGTTCTTC
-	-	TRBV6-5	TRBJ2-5	CASSYSRRLQETQYF	TGTGCCAGCAGTTACTCGCGGCGGCTCCAAGAGACCCAGTACTTC
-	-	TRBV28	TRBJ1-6	CASSGLGLRGGVGGNSPLHF	TGTGCCAGCAGCGGACTCGGGCTTCGAGGGGGGGTAGGAGGAAATTCACCCCTCCACTTT
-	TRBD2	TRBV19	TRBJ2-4	CASTLRGGSDIQYF	TGTGCCAGTACCCTTCGGGGGGGGTCAGACATTCAGTACTTC
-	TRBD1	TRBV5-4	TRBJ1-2	CASSPKQGGWYGYTF	TGTGCCAGCAGCCCAAAACAGGGGGGTTGGTATGGCTACACCTTC
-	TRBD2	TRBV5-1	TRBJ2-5	CASSSGRGGETQYF	TGCGCCAGCAGCTCTGGGAGGGGCGGTGAGACCCAGTACTTC
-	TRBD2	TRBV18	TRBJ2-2	CASSRGLAGADTGELFF	TGTGCCAGCTCACGAGGACTAGCGGGAGCAGACACCGGGGAGCTGTTTTTT
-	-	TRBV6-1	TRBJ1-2	CASSEAWGQYGYTF	TGTGCCAGCAGTGAAGCTTGGGGGCAGTATGGCTACACCTTC
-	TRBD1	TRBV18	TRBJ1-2	CASSPPGQGASYGYTF	TGTGCCAGCTCACCACCGGGGCAGGGGGCCTCCTATGGCTACACCTTC
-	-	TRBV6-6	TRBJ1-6	CASRVQGDSPLHF	TGTGCCAGCAGAGTACAGGGTGACTCACCCCTCCACTTT
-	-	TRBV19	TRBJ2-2	CASSIGVAARTGELFF	TGTGCCAGTAGTATCGGGGTAGCGGCCCGCACCGGGGAGCTGTTTTTT
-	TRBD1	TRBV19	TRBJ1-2	CASSLGGAYGYTF	TGTGCCAGTAGTCTAGGGGGCGCCTATGGCTACACCTTC
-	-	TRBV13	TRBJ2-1	CASSVPGLRNEQFF	TGTGCCAGCAGCGTGCCGGGACTTCGGAATGAGCAGTTCTTC
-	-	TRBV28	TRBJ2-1	CASSPPPSGRSLVNEQFF	TGTGCCAGCAGTCCGCCACCCTCCGGCCGGAGTTTAGTGAATGAGCAGTTCTTC
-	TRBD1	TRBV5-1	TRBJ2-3	CASSPGQALSTDTQYF	TGCGCCAGCAGCCCGGGACAGGCCCTTAGCACAGATACGCAGTATTTT